These T cell receptor beta chains were read from a single sample in a study of blood T cell repertoires in COVID-19. Produced via immunoSEQ multiplex PCR; TCRdb's table is partial and in-frame only. Here the sample spans about 26,000 clones, about 90% being singletons. Source material: peripheral blood. The receptors originated from a human donor in a cohort sampled during active COVID-19. The CDR3 runs from the conserved cysteine through the conserved F or W. Fields, in order: J gene, clone size, D gene, V gene, CDR3 protein, CDR3 DNA. The D gene is left open where the match is weak. Part of the rows lack a size; the others show once, few, many or a class for expanded clones.

J: TRBJ1-6
size: NA
D: TRBD1
V: TRBV27
CDR3: CASRASGGEIPSYNSPLHF
DNA: TGTGCCAGCAGAGCTTCAGGGGGCGAAATACCCTCCTATAATTCACCCCTCCACTTT

J: TRBJ2-3
size: NA
D: TRBD2
V: TRBV7-2
CDR3: CASSFVGRETDTQYF
DNA: TGTGCCAGCAGCTTCGTCGGGAGGGAAACAGATACGCAGTATTTT

J: TRBJ1-1
size: NA
D: NA
V: TRBV18
CDR3: CASSRLERGTEAFF
DNA: TGTGCCAGCTCACGACTCGAAAGGGGCACTGAAGCTTTCTTT

J: TRBJ1-2
size: NA
D: NA
V: TRBV6-4
CDR3: CASRRTGPGEYGYTF
DNA: TGTGCCAGCAGGCGGACGGGCCCCGGGGAGTATGGCTACACCTTC

J: TRBJ1-3
size: few
D: NA
V: TRBV6-6
CDR3: CASSITGNTIYF
DNA: TGTGCCAGCAGTATCACTGGAAACACCATATATTTT

J: TRBJ1-1
size: NA
D: NA
V: TRBV5-4
CDR3: CASSSGQPNTEAFF
DNA: TGTGCCAGCAGCTCTGGACAGCCGAACACTGAAGCTTTCTTT

J: TRBJ1-6
size: NA
D: NA
V: TRBV4-3
CDR3: CASSQEGASANSPLHF
DNA: TGCGCCAGCAGCCAAGAGGGGGCGTCAGCTAATTCACCCCTCCACTTT

J: TRBJ2-5
size: once
D: TRBD2
V: TRBV3-1/TRBV3-2
CDR3: CASSPGGAGWVGETQYF
DNA: TGTGCCAGCAGCCCGGGTGGAGCGGGGTGGGTTGGGGAGACCCAGTACTTC

J: TRBJ1-5
size: NA
D: NA
V: TRBV24-1
CDR3: CATSGLDPFTGNQPQHF
DNA: TGTGCCACCAGTGGCCTTGACCCATTCACAGGGAATCAGCCCCAGCATTTT

J: TRBJ2-5
size: NA
D: TRBD2
V: TRBV5-1
CDR3: CASSPWTSGKETQYF
DNA: TGCGCCAGCAGCCCCTGGACTAGCGGAAAAGAGACCCAGTACTTC

J: TRBJ1-3
size: few
D: NA
V: TRBV5-1
CDR3: CASSFDGGSGNTIYF
DNA: TGCGCCAGCAGCTTTGACGGCGGCTCTGGAAACACCATATATTTT

J: TRBJ1-5
size: NA
D: NA
V: TRBV28
CDR3: CASSSPSPGRGKPQHF
DNA: TGTGCCAGCAGTTCCCCTTCTCCGGGGCGGGGAAAGCCCCAGCATTTT

J: TRBJ2-1
size: NA
D: TRBD2
V: TRBV6-5
CDR3: CASRRGAPDNEQFF
DNA: TGTGCCAGCAGGCGGGGGGCACCGGACAATGAGCAGTTCTTC

J: TRBJ2-3
size: NA
D: NA
V: TRBV12-5
CDR3: CASGSKQGKNLDTQYF
DNA: TGTGCTAGTGGCTCAAAACAGGGAAAAAACCTAGATACGCAGTATTTT

J: TRBJ2-7
size: NA
D: TRBD1
V: TRBV7-2
CDR3: CASSQQGAPYEQYF
DNA: TGTGCCAGCAGCCAGCAGGGGGCTCCCTACGAGCAGTACTTC

J: TRBJ2-7
size: once
D: TRBD2
V: TRBV2
CDR3: CASRREVYEQYF
DNA: TGTGCCAGCAGGCGGGAGGTTTACGAGCAGTACTTC

J: TRBJ2-3
size: NA
D: NA
V: TRBV19
CDR3: CASSPDYTDTQYF
DNA: TGTGCCAGTAGTCCCGACTACACAGATACGCAGTATTTT

J: TRBJ1-3
size: NA
D: NA
V: TRBV11-2
CDR3: CASSLLQQANTIYF
DNA: TGTGCCAGCAGCTTACTCCAGCAGGCAAACACCATATATTTT

J: TRBJ1-3
size: NA
D: NA
V: TRBV20-1
CDR3: CSASAGGGGNTIYF
DNA: TGCAGTGCTAGTGCTGGGGGCGGTGGAAACACCATATATTTT

J: TRBJ2-7
size: once
D: TRBD2
V: TRBV2
CDR3: CASSEGLALYEQYF
DNA: TGTGCCAGCAGCGAAGGACTAGCCCTCTACGAGCAGTACTTC

J: TRBJ2-7
size: NA
D: TRBD1
V: TRBV7-2
CDR3: CASSLGDRGHEQYF
DNA: TGTGCCAGCAGCTTAGGTGACAGGGGTCACGAGCAGTACTTC

J: TRBJ2-6
size: NA
D: TRBD1
V: TRBV27
CDR3: CASSLYWTGANSGANVLTF
DNA: TGTGCCAGCAGTTTATATTGGACAGGGGCCAACTCTGGGGCCAACGTCCTGACTTTC

J: TRBJ1-5
size: NA
D: NA
V: TRBV7-2
CDR3: CASSLGGGRDQPQHF
DNA: TGTGCCAGCAGCTTAGGGGGAGGGAGGGATCAGCCCCAGCATTTT

J: TRBJ1-4
size: once
D: TRBD1
V: TRBV7-8
CDR3: CASSLGTGAEKLFF
DNA: TGTGCCAGCAGCTTAGGGACAGGGGCTGAAAAACTGTTTTTT

J: TRBJ1-2
size: once
D: TRBD1
V: TRBV19
CDR3: CASSKDRFYGYTF
DNA: TGTGCCAGTAGTAAGGACAGGTTCTATGGCTACACCTTC

J: TRBJ2-1
size: NA
D: TRBD2
V: TRBV29-1
CDR3: CSVGGGMIYNEQFF
DNA: TGCAGCGTCGGCGGGGGGATGATTTACAATGAGCAGTTCTTC

J: TRBJ2-1
size: NA
D: TRBD2
V: TRBV6-1
CDR3: CASSEALAGGLGEQFF
DNA: TGTGCCAGCAGTGAAGCGCTGGCGGGGGGGCTAGGTGAGCAGTTCTTC

J: TRBJ2-1
size: NA
D: TRBD2
V: TRBV4-3
CDR3: CASSQEHGGAGGRNEQFF
DNA: TGCGCCAGCAGCCAAGAACACGGGGGAGCGGGAGGGCGCAATGAGCAGTTCTTC

J: TRBJ2-1
size: NA
D: TRBD2
V: TRBV4-2
CDR3: CASSQEGGAYNEQFF
DNA: TGTGCCAGCAGCCAAGAGGGGGGGGCCTACAATGAGCAGTTCTTC

J: TRBJ1-5
size: NA
D: TRBD1
V: TRBV5-5
CDR3: CASSLTGGDQPQHF
DNA: TGTGCCAGCAGCTTGACAGGGGGCGATCAGCCCCAGCATTTT